What follows are 4 T cell receptor beta chains derived from one specimen sequenced in a study of vaccination effects on CD4 cells after COVID-19. Antigen-specific CD4+ T cell clonotypes were called by their expansion after viral peptide-pool culture in ViraFEST. Culture proceeded for more than 8 days, and CD4+ T cells were then isolated. The vaccine given was either BNT162b2 or mRNA-1273, in two doses. These receptors' targets are unknown. TCRdb's copy holds only in-frame clones and misses some; the assay was immunoSEQ multiplex PCR. Of 28,000 or so clones listed, roughly four fifths are singletons. The sequenced sample was CD4+ T cells from PBMCs cultured with HCoV-NL63 spike peptides, obtained after COVID-19 vaccination. The receptors stem from a human donor who received a COVID-19 vaccine. Some clones in this sample may be carry-over from other donors' samples.

The chain carries TRBV7-6 and TRBJ1-3; 9 positions agree with TRBD1. The CDR3 is 16 amino acids. The V gene end was trimmed by 2 bases and the J gene end by 2 bases; junction bases not matched to a gene: 4. In germline, CDR1 is SGHVS, CDR2 FNYEAQ. The CDR3 here is CASSLLGQGPGNTIYF. The CDR3 nucleotides are TGTGCCAGCAGCTTACTTGGACAGGGGCCTGGAAACACCATATATTTT.

The CDR3 protein is CASSPPLGGGLSGANVLTF. The CDR3 nucleotides read TGTGCCAGCAGCCCCCCCCTGGGGGGCGGGCTCTCCGGGGCCAACGTCCTGACTTTC. V and J are TRBV13 and TRBJ2-6; perhaps D is TRBD1 or TRBD2 (6 bases each). This CDR3 is 19 amino acids long. Germline-derived CDR1 and CDR2 are PRHDT and FYEKMQ (reference sequence). Trimming cost V 5 bases and J 4 bases, with 24 bases left between them.

This chain connects TRBV5-1 to TRBJ2-5, with D perhaps assigned TRBD1 or TRBD2 (5 bases each). V lost 4 bases and J lost 1, with 11 bases in between. Germline values: CDR1 SGHRS, CDR2 YFSETQ. The CDR3 is 14 amino acids. The DNA for the CDR3 is TGCGCCAGCAGCGAGGTCGGGGCCCAAGAGACCCAGTACTTC. This sequence encodes CASSEVGAQETQYF.

The V gene is TRBV24-1, the J gene TRBJ2-3; D may be TRBD2 (6 bases). The CDR3 contains 14 residues. V dropped 5 bases and J dropped 2 bases, with 10 bases sitting between them. Germline assignment: CDR1 KGHDR and CDR2 SFDVKD. CDR3 sequence (DNA): TGTGCCACCAGTGCGGAACTAGCCACAGATACGCAGTATTTT. This sequence encodes CATSAELATDTQYF.